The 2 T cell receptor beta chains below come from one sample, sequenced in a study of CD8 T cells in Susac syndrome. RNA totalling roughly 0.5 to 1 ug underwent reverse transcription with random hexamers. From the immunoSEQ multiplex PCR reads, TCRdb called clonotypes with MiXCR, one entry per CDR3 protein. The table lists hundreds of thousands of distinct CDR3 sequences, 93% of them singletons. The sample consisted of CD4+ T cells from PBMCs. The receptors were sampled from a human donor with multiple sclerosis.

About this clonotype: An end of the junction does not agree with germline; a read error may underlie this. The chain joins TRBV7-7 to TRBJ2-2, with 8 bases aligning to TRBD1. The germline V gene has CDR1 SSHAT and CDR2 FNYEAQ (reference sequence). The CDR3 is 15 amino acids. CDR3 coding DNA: TGTGCTAGCAGTCGCGACAGGGGTGGCACCGGGGAGCTGTTTTTT. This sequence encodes CASSRDRGGTGELFF.

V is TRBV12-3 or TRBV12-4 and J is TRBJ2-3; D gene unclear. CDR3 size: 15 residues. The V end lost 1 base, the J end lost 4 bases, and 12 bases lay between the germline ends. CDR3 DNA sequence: TGTGCCAGCAGTTTAGTGGGATCTGGTGCAGATACGCAGTATTTT. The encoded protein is CASSLVGSGADTQYF.